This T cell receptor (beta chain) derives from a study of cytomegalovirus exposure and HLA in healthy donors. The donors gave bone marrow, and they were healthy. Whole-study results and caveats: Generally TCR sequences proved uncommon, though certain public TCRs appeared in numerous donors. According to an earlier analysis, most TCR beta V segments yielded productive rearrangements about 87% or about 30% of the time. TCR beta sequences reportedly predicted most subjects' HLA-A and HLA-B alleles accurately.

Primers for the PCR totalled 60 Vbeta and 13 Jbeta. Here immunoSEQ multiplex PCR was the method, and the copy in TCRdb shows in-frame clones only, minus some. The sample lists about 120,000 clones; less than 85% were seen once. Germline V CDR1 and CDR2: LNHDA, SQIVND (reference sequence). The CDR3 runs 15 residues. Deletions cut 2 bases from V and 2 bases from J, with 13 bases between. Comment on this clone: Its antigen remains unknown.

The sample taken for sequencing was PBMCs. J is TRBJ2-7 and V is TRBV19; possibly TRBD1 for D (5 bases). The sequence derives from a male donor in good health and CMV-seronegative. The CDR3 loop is CASSIFADNAYEQYF. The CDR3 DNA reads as TGTGCCAGTAGTATATTTGCGGACAATGCCTACGAGCAGTACTTC.